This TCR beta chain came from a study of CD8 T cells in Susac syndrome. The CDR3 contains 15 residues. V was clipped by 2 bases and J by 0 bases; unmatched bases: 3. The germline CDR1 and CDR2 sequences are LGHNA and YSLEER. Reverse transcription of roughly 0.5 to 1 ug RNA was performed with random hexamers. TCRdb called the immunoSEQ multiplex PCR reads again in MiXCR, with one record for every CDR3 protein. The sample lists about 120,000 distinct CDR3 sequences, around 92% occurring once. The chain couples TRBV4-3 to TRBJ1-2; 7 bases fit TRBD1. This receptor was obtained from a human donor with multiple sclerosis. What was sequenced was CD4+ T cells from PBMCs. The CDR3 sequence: CASSQRDSTNYGYTF. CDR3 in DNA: TGCGCCAGCAGCCAACGGGACAGTACTAACTATGGCTACACCTTC.